This T cell receptor (beta chain) was captured in a study of T cell responses to AZD1222 COVID-19 vaccine. Overall study results and limits: Reports indicate that nearly half of spike-specific TCRs are directed at unmutated variant regions.

Concerning this clone itself: Its antigen is unidentified.

Method: immunoSEQ multiplex PCR; TCRdb's copy keeps in-frame clones and lacks some. The data hold about 120,000 clones, with approximately 89% observed a single time. V dropped 2 bases and J dropped 5 bases, with 12 bases sitting between them. This CDR3 spans 15 amino acids. Germline assignment: CDR1 MNHEY and CDR2 SVGEGT. This chain uses TRBV6-2 or TRBV6-3 with TRBJ1-4, with unresolved D. Sequencing used peripheral blood, obtained on day 0 of AZD1222 vaccination. This TCR derives from an adult in good health. In DNA form, the CDR3 reads TGTGCCAGCAGTTACGGGTCAGGCGTAAATGAAAAACTGTTTTTT. It specifies CASSYGSGVNEKLFF.